This T cell receptor (beta chain) was recovered during a study of T cell repertoires in cytomegalovirus infection. This clonotype was detected a few times. The CDR3 sequence is 15 residues long. V shed 7 bases, J shed 0 bases, and the junction held 7 bases outside the gene matches. The germline CDR1 and CDR2 sequences are MNHEY and SVGEGT. TCRdb fed the reads into MiXCR, producing one record per CDR3 protein. The top ten hold 25% of the sample, which has about 180,000 distinct CDR3 sequences, 15% to 20% seen once. The clonotype originates from a human donor in good health (CMV status not recorded). Some clones in this sample may be carry-over from other donors' samples. This sequence joins TRBV6-2 or TRBV6-3 and TRBJ2-5; 8 bases map to TRBD2. The sequencing input was CD8+ T cells from PBMCs. CDR3 loop: CASTSKRGYQETQYF. DNA for the CDR3: TGTGCCAGCACCAGCAAGCGGGGGTACCAAGAGACCCAGTACTTC.